The 26 T cell receptor beta chains listed next were all sequenced from one sample in a study of cytomegalovirus exposure and HLA in healthy donors. A multiplex PCR was run with 60 Vbeta primers and 13 Jbeta primers. Method: immunoSEQ multiplex PCR; TCRdb's copy keeps in-frame clones and lacks some. This sample carries more than 150,000 clones, roughly 90% of them seen once, and the ten largest clones take roughly 0.2%. Sequencing input: PBMCs. The receptors come from a girl under three years old in good health and CMV-seronegative.

Points on this clone: Other DNA sequences in this specimen translate into the identical CDR3. The chain carries TRBV27 and TRBJ2-7; D might be TRBD1 (5 bases). Trimming cost V 0 bases and J 2 bases, with 5 bases left between them. Germline V gene data show CDR1 as MNHEY and CDR2 as SMNVEV (reference sequence). CDR3 length: 13 residues. The CDR3 nucleotides are TGTGCCAGCAGTTTATCAGGGGCCTACGAGCAGTACTTC. Translated: CASSLSGAYEQYF.

V and J are TRBV13 and TRBJ2-3; 8 bases map to TRBD1. Germline assignment: CDR1 PRHDT and CDR2 FYEKMQ (reference sequence). The CDR3 consists of 15 residues. V lost 3 bases, J lost 1 base, and 3 bases stayed unmatched. CDR3: CASSFGQGRTDTQYF. For the CDR3, the DNA is TGTGCCAGCAGCTTTGGACAGGGACGCACAGATACGCAGTATTTT.

This chain links TRBV27 with TRBJ1-5; 8 nucleotides line up with TRBD1. Germline V gene sequence: CDR1 MNHEY, CDR2 SMNVEV (reference sequence). V lost 5 bases to trimming and J lost 7 bases; unmatched junction nucleotides: 13. CDR3 length equals 16 residues. This chain's CDR3 is CASSPSQGVVSQPQHF. The CDR3, as DNA: TGTGCCAGCAGTCCATCACAGGGGGTGGTCAGCCAGCCCCAGCATTTT.

The chain joins TRBV7-3 to TRBJ1-3; 7 bases are a match to TRBD1. CDR1 and CDR2 (germline): SGHTA, FQGTGA. This CDR3 contains 16 residues. V lost 4 bases and J lost 0; bases outside the gene matches: 6. The CDR3 reads CASSSNRQGSGNTIYF. The CDR3 DNA reads TGTGCCAGCAGCTCAAACCGACAGGGCTCTGGAAACACCATATATTTT.

The chain couples TRBV6-1 to TRBJ2-7; D may be TRBD2 (5 bases). V was pared by 5 bases and J by 9 bases, with 11 bases between. The CDR3 is 11 residues long. The germline CDR1 and CDR2 sequences are MNHNS and SASEGT. CDR3 in DNA: TGTGCCAGCAGTTCGGGGTGGGGGCAGTACTTC. Translation: CASSSGWGQYF.

This chain joins TRBV19 and TRBJ2-1; 10 bases align to TRBD2. The CDR3 sequence is 15 residues long. The V segment lost 7 bases and the J segment 4 bases; nucleotides outside the gene matches: 7. Germline assignment: CDR1 LNHDA and CDR2 SQIVND (reference sequence). The DNA of the CDR3 is TGTGCCAGTAAACCTAGCGGGAGTGCATACAATGAGCAGTTCTTC. This encodes CASKPSGSAYNEQFF.

The chain is built from TRBV5-1 and TRBJ1-5; D unclear. The V gene lost 0 bases and the J gene lost 7 bases, with 8 bases spanning the gap. Per the germline V gene, CDR1 is SGHRS and CDR2 is YFSETQ. This CDR3 comprises 13 residues. CDR3 in amino acids: CASSLGGLQPQHF. CDR3 DNA: TGCGCCAGCAGCTTGGGTGGGCTCCAGCCCCAGCATTTT.

This chain links TRBV5-6 with TRBJ2-7; TRBD2 matches 14 bases. The CDR3 totals 19 residues. Germline loops: CDR1 SGHDT, CDR2 YYEEEE. Trimming took 5 bases from V and 2 from J; bases not matched to a gene: 15. CDR3 sequence reads: CASRDSGTSGRKGPYEQYF. CDR3 sequence (DNA): TGTGCCAGCAGAGACTCCGGGACTAGCGGGAGAAAGGGCCCCTACGAGCAGTACTTC.

The chain uses TRBV2 and TRBJ2-7; 7 bases align to TRBD1. CDR3 size: 14 residues. The J segment lost 6 bases and the V segment lost 4 bases, leaving 9 bases of the junction unmatched. Germline lookup yields CDR1 SNHLY and CDR2 FYNNEI. The DNA of the CDR3 is TGTGCCAGCAGTGCCCAGGGACAGAAGGGCGAGCAGTACTTC. Protein: CASSAQGQKGEQYF.

There are a few counts of this clone. The rearrangement links TRBV5-6 to TRBJ2-5; 10 bases fit TRBD1. Germline V gives CDR1 SGHDT, CDR2 YYEEEE. CDR3 length: 17 amino acids. V was clipped by 0 bases and J by 5 bases; unmatched bases: 10. CDR3 sequence: CASSLVGQGYREETQYF. In DNA, the CDR3 is TGTGCCAGCAGCTTGGTGGGACAGGGGTATCGGGAGGAGACCCAGTACTTC.

The V and J genes are TRBV6-5 and TRBJ2-6; D gene unclear. This CDR3 has 15 residues. Trimming left V 6 bases short and J 1 base short, with 10 bases between. The V gene's germline CDR1 is MNHEY and CDR2 SVGAGI. The CDR3 DNA is TGTGCCAGCAGCCCCACCCTATCTGGGGCCAACGTCCTGACTTTC. Protein sequence: CASSPTLSGANVLTF.

The chain has TRBV30 and TRBJ2-5; the match to TRBD2 covers 11 bases. There are 20 residues in the CDR3. J gave up 4 bases and V 3 bases, and 22 bases lay outside the gene matches. Germline values: CDR1 GTSNPN, CDR2 SVGIG (reference sequence). The CDR3 region is CAWSEPSETLAGGPLETQYF. The CDR3 DNA sequence: TGTGCCTGGAGCGAACCCTCAGAGACTTTAGCGGGGGGGCCACTAGAGACCCAGTACTTC.

The chain uses TRBV29-1 and TRBJ1-1, with 7 bases aligning to TRBD1. V dropped 6 bases and J dropped 1; count of bases not matched to a gene: 14. Germline V CDR1 and CDR2: SQVTM, ANQGSEA. The CDR3 loop spans 16 amino acids. The chain's CDR3 is CSVRRWQGDTNTEAFF. The CDR3 DNA reads TGCAGCGTCCGAAGGTGGCAGGGGGATACGAACACTGAAGCTTTCTTT.

The J gene is TRBJ2-1, the V gene TRBV4-1; 14 bases agree with TRBD2. V gave up 5 bases and J gave up 7 bases; unmatched junction bases: 10. The CDR3 sequence is 17 residues long. Germline V gene data show CDR1 as MGHRA and CDR2 as YSYEKL. CDR3 loop: CASSNPGTSGRRNEQFF. CDR3 nucleotides: TGCGCCAGCAGCAACCCCGGGACTAGCGGGAGAAGGAATGAGCAGTTCTTC.

The CDR3 nucleotides are TGTGCCAGCAGCTTCTTTCCTACCGGGGACAATGAGCAGTTCTTC. Translating gives CASSFFPTGDNEQFF. The V gene is TRBV7-2, the J gene TRBJ2-1, with D perhaps matching TRBD2 (5 bases). Trimming pared 3 bases from V and 5 bases from J, leaving 14 bases between. The CDR3 runs to 15 residues. CDR1 SGHTA and CDR2 FQGNSA come from the germline V gene.

The chain couples TRBV30 to TRBJ1-1; no clear D. CDR1 GTSNPN and CDR2 SVGIG come from the germline V gene (reference sequence). The CDR3 is 12 amino acids. The V end was cut by 4 bases, the J end by 3 bases, with 9 bases between. The DNA for the CDR3 is TGTGCCTGGAACGGGGTTGACACTGAAGCTTTCTTT. Its translation: CAWNGVDTEAFF.

The V and J genes are TRBV4-2 and TRBJ1-3; D perhaps matches TRBD1 (6 bases). V was clipped by 0 bases and J by 4 bases, with 10 bases between them. Germline V gene lookup returns CDR1 LGHNA and CDR2 YNFKEQ. There are 15 residues in the CDR3. The CDR3 loop is CASSQDRGTGNTIYF. CDR3 bases: TGTGCCAGCAGCCAAGACAGGGGCACCGGAAACACCATATATTTT.

The CDR3 region has the DNA TGCGCCAGCAGCCCAGGGGTTCTCTATGGCTACACCTTC. Its protein is CASSPGVLYGYTF. This rearrangement joins TRBV5-1 to TRBJ1-2; D is perhaps TRBD1 (6 bases). The germline V gene has CDR1 SGHRS and CDR2 YFSETQ. This CDR3 is built from 13 residues. V was shortened by 4 bases and J by 4 bases, with 11 bases between the two germline ends.

The gene calls are TRBV7-8 and TRBJ2-2; weak D call: TRBD2 (6 bases). This CDR3 is 13 amino acids long. From germline, CDR1 is SGHVS and CDR2 FQNEAQ. V gave up 2 bases and J gave up 8 bases, with 9 bases separating them. Here the CDR3 DNA reads TGTGCCAGCAGCTTATTAGCGGCTGGGGAGCTGTTTTTT. It encodes CASSLLAAGELFF.

The chain employs TRBV27 and TRBJ2-5; weak D call: TRBD1 (5 bases). The germline gives CDR1 MNHEY, CDR2 SMNVEV (reference sequence). V lost 2 bases, J lost 5 bases, and 9 bases lay in between. The CDR3 extends over 13 amino acids. The CDR3 sequence is CASSLQGWETQYF. In DNA form, the CDR3 reads TGTGCCAGCAGTTTACAGGGCTGGGAGACCCAGTACTTC.

The V call is TRBV5-4, the J call TRBJ2-3; tentatively, D is TRBD2 (5 bases). This CDR3 region has 17 residues. Trimming took off 0 bases at V and 0 bases at J, with 14 bases between the two ends. The V gene's germline CDR1 is SGHNT and CDR2 YYREEE (reference sequence). Here the CDR3 DNA reads TGTGCCAGCAGCTTGGCGAATATGGGCGGGAGCACAGATACGCAGTATTTT. The encoded protein is CASSLANMGGSTDTQYF.

This clone was detected only a few times. The chain has TRBV7-8 and TRBJ2-1; 7 nucleotides line up with TRBD2. Germline CDR1 SGHVS, CDR2 FQNEAQ. The V segment lost 5 bases and the J segment 2 bases; nucleotides outside the gene matches: 12. The CDR3 contains 17 residues. The CDR3 region has the DNA TGTGCCAGCAGCGCCCCGGGGGGTCGCACCGCCTACAATGAGCAGTTCTTC. Amino acid sequence: CASSAPGGRTAYNEQFF. Variable domain in full (rest from reference TRBV7-8 and TRBJ2-1): GAGVSQSPRYKVAKRGQDVALRCDPISGHVSLFWYQQALGQGPEFLTYFQNEAQLDKSGLPSDRFFAERPEGSVSTLKIQRTQQEDSAVYLCASSAPGGRTAYNEQFFGPGTRLTVL.

This rearrangement joins TRBV9 to TRBJ1-2; TRBD1 matches at 9 bases. The V gene end was trimmed by 5 bases and the J gene end by 8 bases; junction bases not matched to a gene: 10. Germline V CDR1 and CDR2: SGDLS, YYNGEE. This CDR3 comprises 14 residues. The CDR3 sequence is CASSDAGTGIGYTF. CDR3 coding DNA: TGTGCCAGCAGTGACGCCGGGACAGGGATCGGCTACACCTTC.

The V call is TRBV5-1, the J call TRBJ2-1; TRBD1 might be the D (5 bases). The V end was cut by 2 bases, the J end by 5 bases, with 17 bases between. Germline values: CDR1 SGHRS, CDR2 YFSETQ. This CDR3 contains 16 residues. CDR3 region: CASSFIPQGSDNEQFF. The CDR3 DNA reads TGCGCCAGCAGCTTCATCCCCCAGGGCAGTGACAATGAGCAGTTCTTC. The complete variable domain, with remaining parts taken from reference TRBV5-1 and TRBJ2-1, reads KAGVTQTPRYLIKTRGQQVTLSCSPISGHRSVSWYQQTPGQGLQFLFEYFSETQRNKGNFPGRFSGRQFSNSRSEMNVSTLELGDSALYLCASSFIPQGSDNEQFFGPGTRLTVL.

There are a few counts of this clone. The chain combines TRBV14 with TRBJ2-1; weak D call: TRBD2 (7 bases). From germline, CDR1 is SGHDN and CDR2 FVKESK. V lost 4 bases, J lost 2 bases, and 15 bases lay in between. This CDR3 is built from 16 residues. CDR3 in amino acids: CASSLRGGEAYNEQFF. CDR3 sequence (DNA): TGTGCCAGCAGCCTAAGGGGGGGGGAAGCCTACAATGAGCAGTTCTTC.

The chain couples TRBV27 to TRBJ1-2; D is undetermined. The CDR3 spans 13 residues. With 2 bases removed from V and 4 bases from J, the gap between germline ends came to 8 bases. Germline V CDR1 and CDR2: MNHEY, SMNVEV (reference sequence). Written as DNA, the CDR3 is TGTGCCAGCAGTTTACGGTATACCTATGGCTACACCTTC. This sequence encodes CASSLRYTYGYTF.